The 25 T cell receptor beta chains in this list originate from one sample, sequenced in a study of blood T cell repertoires in COVID-19. The repertoire was sequenced with immunoSEQ multiplex PCR; TCRdb's copy has only in-frame clones and lacks some. The data show roughly 150,000 clones, about 83% seen once. The sequenced material came from peripheral blood. Receptors were obtained from a woman of 80 years or more with COVID-19, enrolled during active disease.

The chain combines TRBV10-3 with TRBJ2-2, with a weak D call TRBD2 (7 bases). The germline V gene encodes CDR1 ENHRY and CDR2 SYGVKD. V was pared by 6 bases and J by 4 bases, with 15 bases between. This CDR3 has 15 amino acids. The DNA for the CDR3 is TGTGCCATCAGAGGTGCGGGGGCCTTCACCGGGGAGCTGTTTTTT. Residues: CAIRGAGAFTGELFF.

This chain joins TRBV30 and TRBJ1-5; 7 nucleotides line up with TRBD1. Germline CDR1 reads GTSNPN; CDR2 reads SVGIG (reference sequence). CDR3 size: 16 residues. Trimming removed 1 base from V and 3 bases from J; junction bases left unmatched: 9. CDR3 protein: CAWSAQGRRYNQPQHF. CDR3 nucleotide sequence: TGTGCCTGGAGTGCACAGGGGAGACGTTACAATCAGCCCCAGCATTTT. Complete variable domain (other parts from reference TRBV30 and TRBJ1-5): SQTIHQWPATLVQPVGSPLSLECTVEGTSNPNLYWYRQAAGRGLQLLFYSVGIGQISSEVPQNLSASRPQDRQFILSSKKLLLSDSGFYLCAWSAQGRRYNQPQHFGDGTRLSIL.

The chain has TRBV7-3 and TRBJ1-3; the D gene is possibly TRBD1 (6 bases). The germline V gene encodes CDR1 SGHTA and CDR2 FQGTGA. Trimming shortened V by 5 bases and J by 2 bases, and 28 bases separated the two germline ends. The CDR3 covers 20 residues. As DNA, the CDR3 is TGTGCCAGCAGCCCGTGGGTGTTCCCTAGGACAGTCCCTACTGGAAACACCATATATTTT. This translates into CASSPWVFPRTVPTGNTIYF.

The chain couples TRBV19 to TRBJ1-4; TRBD1 aligns across 8 bases. The CDR3 sequence is 14 residues long. Germline V CDR1 and CDR2: LNHDA, SQIVND (reference sequence). Unmatched junction bases numbered 9, after V lost 3 bases and J lost 12 bases. CDR3 loop: CASSIQGAFGELFF. In nucleotides, the CDR3 is TGTGCCAGTAGTATCCAGGGGGCTTTTGGTGAACTGTTTTTT.

V gene TRBV10-1 combines with J gene TRBJ1-2, with TRBD1 matching 10 bases. This CDR3 has 16 amino acids. Germline CDR1 is WNHNN and CDR2 is SYGVQD (reference sequence). Germline trimming cut 4 bases from V and 3 bases from J; bases unmatched to any gene: 8. CDR3 loop: CASSARDRGWHYGYTF. The CDR3 DNA sequence: TGCGCCAGCAGTGCACGGGACAGGGGATGGCACTATGGCTACACCTTC.

The chain joins TRBV5-1 to TRBJ1-1; no reliable D call. Trimming took 0 bases from V and 1 from J, leaving 7 bases between them. CDR1 SGHRS and CDR2 YFSETQ come from the germline V gene. This CDR3 contains 14 residues. The DNA of the CDR3 is TGCGCCAGCAGCTTGGCCGGAGCGAACACTGAAGCTTTCTTT. Residues: CASSLAGANTEAFF.

The chain links TRBV9 to TRBJ1-2, with 9 bases identical to TRBD1. The CDR3 contains 16 residues. From germline, CDR1 is SGDLS and CDR2 YYNGEE. The trim removed 0 bases at V and 5 bases at J, leaving 8 bases unmatched. The chain's CDR3 is CASSVGTGQGHYGYTF. DNA for the CDR3: TGTGCCAGCAGCGTAGGAACAGGACAGGGGCATTATGGCTACACCTTC. Together with reference TRBV9 and TRBJ1-2, the CDR3 gives the full variable domain: DSGVTQTPKHLITATGQRVTLRCSPRSGDLSVYWYQQSLDQGLQFLIQYYNGEERAKGNILERFSAQQFPDLHSELNLSSLELGDSALYFCASSVGTGQGHYGYTFGSGTRLTVV.

This chain links TRBV7-2 with TRBJ2-3, with D hard to call. Germline V CDR1 and CDR2: SGHTA, FQGNSA. The CDR3 is 12 amino acids. V lost 5 bases and J 3 bases, leaving 6 bases between the germline ends. CDR3 in amino acids: CASSRATDTQYF. DNA of the CDR3: TGTGCCAGCAGCCGAGCGACAGATACGCAGTATTTT.

The chain couples TRBV11-2 to TRBJ2-3; D not resolved. The CDR3 length is 14 residues. Germline CDR1 reads SGHAT; CDR2 reads FQNNGV. The germline V and J ends were trimmed by 5 bases and 8 bases, with 17 bases remaining between them. The CDR3 region has the DNA TGTGCCAGCAGCGCCCTTACTCCCCGAGGTACGCAGTATTTT. Translating gives CASSALTPRGTQYF.

The chain links TRBV10-2 to TRBJ2-3; 13 nucleotides align to TRBD2. J gave up 6 bases and V 4 bases, and 4 bases lay outside the gene matches. The CDR3 covers 15 residues. Germline loops: CDR1 WSHSY, CDR2 SAAADI. CDR3: CASSGGLAGIDTQYF. CDR3 DNA: TGCGCCAGCAGTGGGGGACTAGCGGGGATCGATACGCAGTATTTT.

V gene TRBV24-1 combines with J gene TRBJ2-2, with D maybe TRBD1 (6 bases). The CDR3 extends over 13 amino acids. Germline V lookup: CDR1 KGHDR, CDR2 SFDVKD. Between the trimmed V and J ends, which lost 4 bases and 8 bases, there was a span of 10 bases. In DNA, the CDR3 is TGTGCCACCAGTGAACCACAGGGAGGGGAGCTGTTTTTT. Its translation: CATSEPQGGELFF.

The chain couples TRBV5-1 to TRBJ2-7; 7 positions agree with TRBD1. The germline V gene has CDR1 SGHRS and CDR2 YFSETQ. V shed 6 bases and J 1 base; nucleotides not matched to a gene: 4. This CDR3 has 13 residues. CDR3 in DNA: TGCGCCAGCACCTGGACAGGTTCCTACGAGCAGTACTTC. This encodes CASTWTGSYEQYF.

The V call is TRBV2, the J call TRBJ2-5; D is ambiguous. CDR1 and CDR2 (germline): SNHLY, FYNNEI. The CDR3 spans 12 residues. V was cut by 3 bases and J by 4 bases, with 6 bases left in between. CDR3: CASSDNRETQYF. For the CDR3, the DNA is TGTGCCAGCAGTGATAACAGAGAGACCCAGTACTTC.

V usage is TRBV10-2 and J usage is TRBJ1-1; D is possibly TRBD1 (5 bases). With 0 bases removed from V and 5 bases from J, the gap between germline ends came to 7 bases. Germline CDR1 reads WSHSY; CDR2 reads SAAADI. The CDR3 consists of 13 residues. The CDR3 sequence is CASSESGGTEAFF. The CDR3 region has the DNA TGCGCCAGCAGTGAGTCGGGGGGGACTGAAGCTTTCTTT.

This chain uses TRBV7-6 with TRBJ2-3; 9 bases are a match to TRBD2. Per germline, CDR1 SGHVS and CDR2 FNYEAQ. This CDR3 has 17 amino acids. With 5 bases clipped from V and 2 bases from J, the junction kept 11 bases outside the gene matches. The CDR3 DNA reads TGTGCCAGCAGCAACCGGCTAGCGGGGAGAGACACAGATACGCAGTATTTT. Protein product: CASSNRLAGRDTDTQYF. Full variable domain (remainder filled in from reference TRBV7-6 and TRBJ2-3): GAGVSQSPRYKVTKRGQDVALRCDPISGHVSLYWYRQALGQGPEFLTYFNYEAQQDKSGLPNDRFSAERPEGSISTLTIQRTEQRDSAMYRCASSNRLAGRDTDTQYFGPGTRLTVL.

The chain combines TRBV18 with TRBJ1-5, with TRBD1 as a possible D gene (5 bases). The CDR3 has 14 residues. The V end lost 3 bases, the J end lost 0 bases, and 6 bases lay between the germline ends. Germline CDR1 and CDR2: KGHSH and LQKENI. The CDR3 sequence is CASSPDSSNQPQHF. CDR3 nucleotides: TGTGCCAGCTCACCTGACAGTAGCAATCAGCCCCAGCATTTT.

The chain links TRBV30 to TRBJ1-5; possible D gene TRBD1, 6 bases. The CDR3 is made up of 15 amino acids. The germline gives CDR1 GTSNPN, CDR2 SVGIG (reference sequence). The ends were cut back, 2 bases at V and 3 bases at J, with 14 bases in the middle. CDR3 in DNA: TGTGCCTGGAGTCTCGGGCAGGGGATCAATCAGCCCCAGCATTTT. Its translation: CAWSLGQGINQPQHF. Full variable domain (outside the CDR3, taken from reference TRBV30 and TRBJ1-5): SQTIHQWPATLVQPVGSPLSLECTVEGTSNPNLYWYRQAAGRGLQLLFYSVGIGQISSEVPQNLSASRPQDRQFILSSKKLLLSDSGFYLCAWSLGQGINQPQHFGDGTRLSIL.

The chain carries TRBV6-6 and TRBJ2-7; a weak D match, TRBD2 (6 bases). Germline loops: CDR1 MNHNY, CDR2 SVGAGI (reference sequence). The V and J ends lost 8 bases and 1 base respectively, with 12 bases between them. This CDR3 has 13 amino acids. The CDR3 sequence: CASGAGRSYEQYF. The CDR3 DNA is TGTGCCAGCGGTGCAGGGAGGTCCTACGAGCAGTACTTC.

The rearrangement joins TRBV7-2 to TRBJ2-1, with 10 nucleotides matching TRBD2. The CDR3 totals 14 residues. J gave up 6 bases and V 3 bases, and 2 bases lay outside the gene matches. The germline V gene encodes CDR1 SGHTA and CDR2 FQGNSA. Here the CDR3 reads CASSLGTSANEQFF. The CDR3, as DNA: TGTGCCAGCAGCTTGGGGACTAGCGCCAATGAGCAGTTCTTC.

V gene TRBV19 combines with J gene TRBJ1-5; no reliable D call. Trimming took off 5 bases at V and 5 bases at J, with 13 bases between the two ends. The length of the CDR3 is 14 residues. Looked up from germline, CDR1 is LNHDA and CDR2 is SQIVND (reference sequence). CDR3 nucleotide sequence: TGTGCCAGTAGTCGAGGTCAGCATTATCAGCCCCAGCATTTT. Protein: CASSRGQHYQPQHF.

The rearrangement joins TRBV5-4 to TRBJ2-2, with D tentatively TRBD2 (5 bases). Trimming removed 2 bases at V and 1 base at J, with 12 bases between. Per germline, CDR1 SGHNT and CDR2 YYREEE (reference sequence). This CDR3 has 16 amino acids. The CDR3 sequence: CASSFLGRENTGELFF. The CDR3 DNA sequence: TGTGCCAGCAGCTTTCTAGGACGGGAGAACACCGGGGAGCTGTTTTTT.

This sequence joins TRBV7-8 and TRBJ1-5; no firm D call. Trimming cost V 2 bases and J 3 bases, with 14 bases left between them. Germline V gene lookup returns CDR1 SGHVS and CDR2 FQNEAQ. The CDR3 runs 16 residues. CDR3 coding DNA: TGTGCCAGCAGCTTAATGGGCAGCACCTCCAATCAGCCCCAGCATTTT. The encoded protein is CASSLMGSTSNQPQHF.

This sequence joins TRBV30 and TRBJ1-2; tentatively, D is TRBD1 (5 bases). The ends were cut back, 5 bases at V and 8 bases at J, with 24 bases in the middle. There are 15 residues in the CDR3. CDR1 and CDR2 from the germline V gene are GTSNPN and SVGIG (reference sequence). CDR3 sequence: CAWVPGTHSAEGYTF. As DNA, the CDR3 is TGTGCCTGGGTCCCCGGGACTCACTCGGCGGAGGGCTACACCTTC.

The chain couples TRBV28 to TRBJ1-2; TRBD1 agrees at 8 bases. This CDR3 region has 12 residues. Trimming at V came to 4 bases and at J to 8 bases, leaving 3 bases not matched to a gene. Germline V gene lookup returns CDR1 MDHEN and CDR2 SYDVKM. CDR3 bases: TGTGCCAGCAGTTGGACAGGGAGCGGCTACACCTTC. Protein product: CASSWTGSGYTF.

This rearrangement joins TRBV7-3 to TRBJ2-1; tentative D call: TRBD2 (6 bases). The CDR3 spans 13 residues. Trimming cost V 4 bases and J 4 bases, with 8 bases left between them. Germline V gene sequence: CDR1 SGHTA, CDR2 FQGTGA. The CDR3 reads CASSSLAYNEQFF. CDR3 nucleotides: TGTGCCAGCAGCTCCCTAGCGTACAATGAGCAGTTCTTC. Complete variable domain (other parts from reference TRBV7-3 and TRBJ2-1): GAGVSQTPSNKVTEKGKYVELRCDPISGHTALYWYRQSLGQGPEFLIYFQGTGAADDSGLPNDRFFAVRPEGSVSTLKIQRTERGDSAVYLCASSSLAYNEQFFGPGTRLTVL.